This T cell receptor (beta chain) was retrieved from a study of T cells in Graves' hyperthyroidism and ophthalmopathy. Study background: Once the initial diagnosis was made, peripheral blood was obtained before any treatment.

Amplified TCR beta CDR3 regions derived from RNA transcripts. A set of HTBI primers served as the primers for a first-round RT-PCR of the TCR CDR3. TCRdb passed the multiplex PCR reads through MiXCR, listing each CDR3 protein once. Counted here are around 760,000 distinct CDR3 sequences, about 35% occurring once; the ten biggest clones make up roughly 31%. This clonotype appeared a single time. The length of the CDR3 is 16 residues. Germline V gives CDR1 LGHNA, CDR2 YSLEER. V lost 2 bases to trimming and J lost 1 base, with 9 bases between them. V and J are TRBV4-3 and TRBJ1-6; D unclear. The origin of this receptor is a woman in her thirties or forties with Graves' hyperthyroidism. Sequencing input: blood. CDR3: CASSQKGLSYNSPLHF. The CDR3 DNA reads TGCGCCAGCAGCCAAAAAGGACTATCCTATAATTCACCCCTCCACTTT.